Detailed here is one TCR beta chain. It has no known antigen specificity. Base qualities are not provided; no much larger clone lies one nucleotide away. The donors were healthy, HIV-negative adults who had no recently reported acute infections or vaccinations. Every donor was a Caucasian adult residing in Nashville, Tennessee, USA. The CD8 memory samples were a combination of magnetically selected CD45RO+ cells and CCR7-negative CD45RA+ effector memory (TemRA) cells. After blood collection by leukapheresis, PBMCs were isolated using Ficoll-Histopaque density gradient centrifugation and then cryopreserved in the vapor phase of liquid nitrogen. Analytical flow cytometry was used to check the purity and quantity of every magnetically sorted T cell population. Each sorted fraction had its genomic DNA isolated and then quantified by UV absorbance on a Nanodrop 2000c. The data are from a study of shared clonotypes between healthy human individuals (dated by TCRdb to about 2020). About the investigation overall: The cohort included three men and a couple of women between 18 and 49 years of age. To estimate repertoire size and how much clonotype sharing occurs between individuals, the study deeply sequenced the blood TCR repertoires of 4 to 6 healthy adults. Per donor, leukapheresis produced somewhere between about 0.9 and 9.5 billion PBMCs. Per donor, three plates each were used for CD4 naive and CD4 memory, two for CD8 naive, and one for CD8 memory. To increase sequencing depth and limit assay-specific biases, different laboratories used diverse techniques to prepare libraries and sequence TCR repertoires.

Using the deep immunoSEQ assay, multiplex PCR amplified TCR CDR3 regions from genomic DNA. Extracted genomic DNA from each cell subset was distributed evenly across all wells of several immunoSEQ 96-well plates, and each plate was treated as a replicate. For sorted subsets, 200 to 250 ng genomic DNA, equal to about 30,000 T cell genomes, was loaded into each replicate PCR. Purified libraries were quantified with a Qubit 3.0 fluorometer, sized on a Bioanalyzer 2100, and re-quantified with the KAPA Library Quantification kit. Every immunoSEQ 96-well plate was sequenced on a dedicated single-read 150-cycle Illumina NextSeq 550 flow cell. Under the source paper's analysis protocol: Because the immunoSEQ output included only junctional sequences and no quality scores, the filtering could not be the same as the filtering used for full-length reads. Sequences were annotated with PyIR, a Python wrapper for IgBLAST v1.9, and V/J genes and CDR3 were assigned using IMGT germline references. Reads were removed for weak V/J assignments (E-value above 1e-6), missing CDR3, stop codons, out-of-frame junctions, or ambiguous translated residues. V3J clonotypes were defined by identical inferred V gene, J gene, and CDR3 amino acid sequence. To compute the percentage overlap between repertoires, the number of shared unique clonotypes was divided by the size of the smaller repertoire. Repertoire richness was assessed with RTK rarefaction, the Chao1 estimator, and Recon v2.1 estimates of unobserved clonotypes. Generation probabilities were computed with OLGA for all TCRbeta clonotypes obtained by the gDNA method from several donors. TCRdb obtained this table from immuneACCESS and retained in-frame rearrangements with V and J assigned. These tables miss some clones; where compared with another copy, unresolved V genes account for less than half of the shortfall, and the remainder is unexplained. The D gene and trimming were derived from the DNA, and the V and J assignments and clone size from that table. The sample table shows around 120,000 clones, and about 72% are seen once. Approximately 25% of the sample belongs to the ten largest clones.

V loses 7 bases, J loses 4 bases, and the germline ends lie 15 bases apart. The germline V gene gives CDR1 as SGHRS and CDR2 as YFSETQ. Inclusive of the bounding cysteine and phenylalanine, the CDR3 is 14 residues long. Only the CDR3 DNA is retained, 42 bases long and in frame from the first base. Study-wide conclusions, independent of this receptor: Incomplete sequencing was indicated by rarefaction of sorted-subset datasets, despite the large sequencing depth. Naive subsets generally had larger estimated clonotype richness than memory subsets did. Compared with non-shared clonotypes, the clonotypes found in all four sorted-subset donors had higher generation probabilities. Sampling was restricted to blood, and TCR repertoires in tissue are likely to differ from TCR repertoires in blood. The small number of donors limited the genetic and exposure-history diversity represented. Based on pairwise subsampling, the degree of clonotype sharing among donors was expected to be affected by sequencing depth. Sharing across a few donors was observed for about 4.8% of naive CD4, over 3% of naive CD8, 2.3% of memory CD4, and about 0.39% of memory CD8 clonotypes.

This TCR came from a woman aged 25 to 45 in good health. Rearrangement joined TRBV5-1 to TRBJ1-3; the D gene assignment is ambiguous. The sequenced sample consisted of memory CD8+ T cells sorted from blood. Sample cell subset or site, as interpreted from the label and publication: CD45RO+ cells pooled with CCR7-negative TemRA cells. The CDR3 region reads CASRPLSGGNTIYF. The nucleotide sequence reads TGCGCCAGCCGCCCTCTGTCCGGGGGAAACACCATATATTTT.